This TCR beta chain was found in a study of cytomegalovirus exposure and HLA in healthy donors. Study in general: Around 190 million T cells yielded 90 million to 130 million unique TCR beta sequences, as an earlier analysis found.

V shed 8 bases and J shed 2 bases, with 10 bases lying between them. The CDR3 is 13 residues long. The V gene's germline CDR1 is SNHLY and CDR2 FYNNEI. Primers included in the PCR were 60 Vbeta and 13 Jbeta primers. TCRdb's table, derived via immunoSEQ multiplex PCR, lists solely in-frame clones and lacks some. The sample yields under 250,000 clones, more than 70% seen once. The sequence was obtained from a boy aged 5 to 17 in good health and CMV-seronegative. The sequenced sample was PBMCs. The rearrangement joins TRBV2 to TRBJ1-5; D is undetermined. Here the CDR3 reads CASVNEGNQPQHF. The CDR3 nucleotides are TGTGCCAGCGTGAACGAGGGCAATCAGCCCCAGCATTTT.